This T cell receptor (beta chain) was retrieved from a study of CXCR3-negative and CXCR3-positive naive CD8 T cells. Study details: Roughly 130 million TRB reads in total, about 1.5 +/- 0.3 million per library. Study-level points and caveats: Naive CXCR3-positive and CXCR3-negative cells shared TRBV-TRBJ usage; memory cells diverged. More hydrophobic TRB CDR3s were found in CXCR3-positive naive cells than in CXCR3-negative naive cells. Whereas both naive subsets had comparably high diversity, memory CD8+ cells had much lower diversity.

Naive CD8+ T cells were CD45RO-CCR7+CD27+CD95-. Libraries of TRB cDNA were made by 5' RACE and carried UMIs. For each CDR3 protein, TCRdb gives one entry from its re-call of the 5' RACE reads, without DNA. The sample has about 89,000 distinct CDR3 sequences. This CDR3 contains 13 residues. Per the germline V gene, CDR1 is MDHEN and CDR2 is SYDVKM. In the case of this clonotype: No antigen is known for it.

This clonotype was obtained from a human donor in good health. Some clones in this sample may be carry-over from other donors' samples. The sequencing input was naive CXCR3+ CD8+ T cells from blood. Subset indicated: CD45RO-CCR7+CD27+CD95- naive CD8+ T cells expressing CXCR3 (TNR3+). The gene calls are TRBV28 and TRBJ2-1; TCRdb's D gene call, TRBD1, goes unchecked for lack of DNA. CDR3 in amino acids: CASANRGYNEQFF.